This TCR beta chain derives from a study of blood T cell repertoires in COVID-19. Produced via immunoSEQ multiplex PCR; TCRdb's table is partial and in-frame only. The table has hundreds of thousands of clones, roughly 88% seen once. Deletions cut 8 bases from V and 5 bases from J, with 15 bases between. The germline V gene has CDR1 MDHEN and CDR2 SYDVKM. The CDR3 is 14 residues long. Source material: peripheral blood. V is TRBV28 and J is TRBJ2-2, with D possibly TRBD1 on 6 matching bases. This TCR came from a woman aged 45-59 years with COVID-19, enrolled during active disease. DNA of the CDR3: TGTGCCAGCCGCGGGCACAGGGTGACCGGGGAGCTGTTTTTT. Residues: CASRGHRVTGELFF.